This T cell receptor (beta chain) is drawn from a study of blood T cell repertoires in COVID-19 (TCRdb year 2020). Turning to the overall study: Samples covering the acute and convalescent phases of COVID-19 were provided by collaborators in the United States, Italy and Spain. The prospective study material was composed of cDNA or gDNA derived from T cells, B-cell-depleted T cells, or PBMCs. The dataset comprised deeply sampled blood TCRbeta repertoires from subjects exposed to, actively infected with, or recovered from COVID-19. A freely available public database, intended as a resource for researchers studying the immune response to SARS-CoV-2, is where the repertoires were released. Samples came from the ongoing ImmuneRACE study (first 160 participants) plus 1,254 subjects from 6 global collaborators. Sample metadata almost always included a de-identified subject ID, COVID-19 status, age in years and sex. Where available, HLA class I and class II types were obtained from metadata supplied by the sample provider rather than from assay-based typing. The paper's findings and limits, for the study overall: The quantity of clinical and demographic metadata differed by source and by participant and was supplied without curation.

Remarks on this clone: Its antigen is not yet known. The sample holds no much larger clone one base away, and base qualities are not on file.

The CDR3 spans 15 residues, from the cysteine through the phenylalanine. Only the CDR3 DNA is retained, 45 bases long and in frame from the first base. The germline V gene provides CDR1 SGHRS and CDR2 YFSETQ. V is cut back by 4 bases and J by 7 bases, with 11 bases in the junction unmatched. Whole blood was collected in K2EDTA tubes by collaborating institutions according to the institutions' own protocols. Collaborator samples were shipped for TCRbeta analysis as frozen whole blood, isolated PBMCs, or DNA extracted from either sample type. TCRbeta CDR3 regions were amplified from genomic DNA using the immunoSEQ Assay, a bias-controlled multiplex PCR. In the paper's pipeline: Nucleated cell counts per sample were estimated from amplification of reference gene primers within the assay. To quantify the absolute abundance of each unique TCRbeta CDR3 rearrangement, sequence reads were collapsed and filtered. Productive Simpson clonality was computed per sample as the square root of Simpson's diversity index over productive rearrangements. TCRdb stores this immuneACCESS table with in-frame sequences only. Part of the clones is absent; in the studies checked, under half of the shortfall reflects unresolved V genes, and no reason is known for the rest. V, J and clone size reflect that table, while D and trimming were determined from the DNA. Across this sample there are about 150,000 clones, with about 80% seen only once. 9.5% to 13% of the sample comes from the top ten.

Here the chain combines TRBV5-1 and TRBJ1-2, with 9 bases aligning to TRBD1. This sequence was found in a man aged 65 to 79 with active or convalescent COVID-19. The sample consisted of peripheral blood. The CDR3 protein sequence reads: CASSRAGQGWGGYTF. At the DNA level, the sequence is TGCGCCAGCAGCAGGGCCGGACAGGGGTGGGGTGGCTACACCTTC. Supplemented by the reference TRBV5-1 and TRBJ1-2 proteins around the CDR3, the complete variable domain is KAGVTQTPRYLIKTRGQQVTLSCSPISGHRSVSWYQQTPGQGLQFLFEYFSETQRNKGNFPGRFSGRQFSNSRSEMNVSTLELGDSALYLCASSRAGQGWGGYTFGSGTRLTVV.